The subject of this entry is one T cell receptor beta chain. A single count supports this clone. Its antigen specificity is not known. Base qualities are not provided; no much larger clone lies one nucleotide away. This sample was taken from a study of blood T cell repertoires in COVID-19 (dated by TCRdb to about 2020). About the investigation overall: Collaborator samples came from the United States, Italy and Spain and covered acute and convalescent phases of COVID-19. The prospective study material was composed of cDNA or gDNA derived from T cells, B-cell-depleted T cells, or PBMCs. The dataset comprised deeply sampled blood TCRbeta repertoires from subjects exposed to, actively infected with, or recovered from COVID-19. The repertoires were released in a freely available public database intended as a resource for research on the immune response to SARS-CoV-2. Samples were obtained from the ongoing ImmuneRACE study (first 160 participants) and from some 1,300 subjects provided by 6 global collaborators. Nearly every sample came with metadata listing a de-identified subject ID, COVID-19 status, age in years and sex. Where HLA class I and class II types were available, the types were taken from metadata supplied by the sample provider, not from assay-based typing. What the work shows at the level of the full study, not this receptor alone: The amount of clinical and demographic metadata varied by source and participant and was provided uncurated.

TCRbeta CDR3 regions were amplified from genomic DNA by means of the immunoSEQ Assay, a bias-controlled multiplex PCR. Per the source publication's procedure: Nucleated cell counts per sample were estimated from amplification of reference gene primers within the assay. To quantify the absolute abundance of each unique TCRbeta CDR3 rearrangement, sequence reads were collapsed and filtered. For each sample, productive Simpson clonality was calculated by taking the square root of Simpson's diversity index across productive rearrangements. Sourced from immuneACCESS, this table was stored by TCRdb with only in-frame sequences that have V and J called. A share of the clones is absent; for the studies checked, an unresolved V gene accounts for under half, and the remainder has no known explanation. The DNA gave D and trimming, while V, J and clone size come from that table. The sample table records about 470,000 clones; roughly 87% of these occur just once. Around 0.64% of the sample lies in the top ten.

At the junction V is shortened by 2 bases and J by 7 bases, with 17 bases in between. The CDR3, cysteine through phenylalanine, is 15 amino acids long. The only DNA kept is the CDR3, 45 bases in frame from the first base. CDR1 and CDR2 are read off the germline V gene as SGHVS and FQNEAQ. In the prospective study, participants were roughly 18 to 90 years old, resided in 25 or so geographic areas of the United States, and were enrolled through a virtual design. In the prospective study, participants were assigned to cohorts based on the clinical history participants reported in a screening survey and a study questionnaire. Recovered participants in ImmuneRACE Cohort 3 were defined as having two consecutive negative NP/OP PCR tests, clearance from a healthcare professional, or resolution of symptoms. In the prospective study, mobile phlebotomists collected whole blood, serum and a nasopharyngeal or oropharyngeal swab from each participant. Prospective study participants could optionally give additional blood draws and questionnaires over an approximately 2-month period. Before DNA extraction, prospective study blood samples were shipped either frozen or at room temperature.

The rearranged segments are TRBV7-8 and TRBJ1-2, with TRBD1 as a weak D call on 5 bases. The receptor was isolated from a woman under 30 who had recovered from COVID-19. The sample consisted of PBMCs or T cells enriched from blood (not recorded which). The CDR3 protein: CASSLFIGGGSGYTF. The DNA is TGTGCCAGCAGCTTATTCATCGGGGGAGGGAGTGGCTACACCTTC.